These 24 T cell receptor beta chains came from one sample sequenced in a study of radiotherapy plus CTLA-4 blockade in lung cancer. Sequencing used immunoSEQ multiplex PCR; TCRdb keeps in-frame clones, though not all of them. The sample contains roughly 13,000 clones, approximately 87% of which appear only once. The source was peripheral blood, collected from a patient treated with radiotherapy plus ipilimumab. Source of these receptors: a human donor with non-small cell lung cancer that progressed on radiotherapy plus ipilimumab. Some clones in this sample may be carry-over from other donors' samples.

This CDR3 is CAWMRVYGYTF. The CDR3 nucleotides are TGTGCCTGGATGAGGGTCTATGGCTACACCTTC. This rearrangement joins TRBV30 to TRBJ1-2; D gene uncertain. Germline V gene data show CDR1 as GTSNPN and CDR2 as SVGIG (reference sequence). V gave up 4 bases and J gave up 4 bases, with 7 bases separating them. The CDR3 runs to 11 residues.

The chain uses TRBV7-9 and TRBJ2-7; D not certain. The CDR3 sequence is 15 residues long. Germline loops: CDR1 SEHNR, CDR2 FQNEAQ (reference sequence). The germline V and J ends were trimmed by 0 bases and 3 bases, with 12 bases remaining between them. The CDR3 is CASSLAQAHIYEQYF. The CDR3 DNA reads TGTGCCAGCAGCTTAGCCCAGGCACACATCTACGAGCAGTACTTC. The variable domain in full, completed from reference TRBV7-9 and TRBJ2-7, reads DTGVSQNPRHKITKRGQNVTFRCDPISEHNRLYWYRQTLGQGPEFLTYFQNEAQLEKSRLLSDRFSAERPKGSFSTLEIQRTEQGDSAMYLCASSLAQAHIYEQYFGPGTRLTVT.

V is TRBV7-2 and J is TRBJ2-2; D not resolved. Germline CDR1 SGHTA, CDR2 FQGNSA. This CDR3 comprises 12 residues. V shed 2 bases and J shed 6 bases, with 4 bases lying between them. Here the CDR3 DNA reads TGTGCCAGCAGCTTAAACTCCGGGGAGCTGTTTTTT. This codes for CASSLNSGELFF.

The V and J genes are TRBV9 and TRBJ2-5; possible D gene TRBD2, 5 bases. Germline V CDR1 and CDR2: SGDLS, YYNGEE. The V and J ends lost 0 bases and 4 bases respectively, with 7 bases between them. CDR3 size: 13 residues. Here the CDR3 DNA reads TGTGCCAGCAGCGTAGGGACTTCAGAGACCCAGTACTTC. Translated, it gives CASSVGTSETQYF.

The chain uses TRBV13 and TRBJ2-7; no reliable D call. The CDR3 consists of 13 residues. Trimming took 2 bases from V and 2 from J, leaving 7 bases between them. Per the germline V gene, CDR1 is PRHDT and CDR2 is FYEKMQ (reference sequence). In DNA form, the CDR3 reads TGTGCCAGCAGCTTACCAGACACCTACGAGCAGTACTTC. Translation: CASSLPDTYEQYF.

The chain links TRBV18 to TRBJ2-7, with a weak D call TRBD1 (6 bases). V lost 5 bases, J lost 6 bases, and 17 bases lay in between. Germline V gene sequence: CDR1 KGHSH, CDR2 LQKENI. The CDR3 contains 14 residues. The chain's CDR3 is CASSSGAGETEQYF. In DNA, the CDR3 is TGTGCCAGCTCATCCGGGGCAGGGGAGACCGAGCAGTACTTC.

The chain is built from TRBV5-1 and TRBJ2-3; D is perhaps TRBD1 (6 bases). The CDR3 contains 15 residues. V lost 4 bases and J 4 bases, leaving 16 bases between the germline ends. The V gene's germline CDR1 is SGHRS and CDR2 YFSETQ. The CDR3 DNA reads TGCGCCAGCAGCGTGAACAGGGCGACGGCAGATACGCAGTATTTT. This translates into CASSVNRATADTQYF.

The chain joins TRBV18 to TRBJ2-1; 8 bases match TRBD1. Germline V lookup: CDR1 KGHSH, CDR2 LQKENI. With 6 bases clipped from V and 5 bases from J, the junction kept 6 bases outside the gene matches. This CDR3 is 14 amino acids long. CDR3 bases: TGTGCCAGCTCGAGCTCAGGGGGCCACAATGAGCAGTTCTTC. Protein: CASSSSGGHNEQFF.

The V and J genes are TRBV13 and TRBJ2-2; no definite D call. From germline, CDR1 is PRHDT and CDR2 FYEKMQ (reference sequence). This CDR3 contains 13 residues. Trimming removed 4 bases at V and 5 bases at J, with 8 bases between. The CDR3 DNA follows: TGTGCCAGCAGCTCTTCTAGAACCGGGGAGCTGTTTTTT. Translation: CASSSSRTGELFF.

The chain's CDR3 is CASSQDLGGSYNEQFF. CDR3 coding DNA: TGCGCCAGCAGCCAAGATCTTGGCGGATCTTACAATGAGCAGTTCTTC. The V call is TRBV4-1, the J call TRBJ2-1; D unclear. Germline values: CDR1 MGHRA, CDR2 YSYEKL. Trimming took 0 bases from V and 4 from J, leaving 13 bases between them. The CDR3 is made up of 16 amino acids.

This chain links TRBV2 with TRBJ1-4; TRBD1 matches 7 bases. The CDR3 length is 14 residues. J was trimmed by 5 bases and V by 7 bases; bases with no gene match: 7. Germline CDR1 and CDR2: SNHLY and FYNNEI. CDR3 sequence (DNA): TGTGCCAGCACCCTGACAGGGATGAATGAAAAACTGTTTTTT. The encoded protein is CASTLTGMNEKLFF.

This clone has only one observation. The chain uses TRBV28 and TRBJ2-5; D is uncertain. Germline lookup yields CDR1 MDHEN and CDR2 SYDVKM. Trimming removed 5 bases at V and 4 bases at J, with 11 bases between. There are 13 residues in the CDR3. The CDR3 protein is CASSRPRGETQYF. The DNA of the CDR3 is TGTGCCAGCAGTCGCCCGAGAGGAGAGACCCAGTACTTC.

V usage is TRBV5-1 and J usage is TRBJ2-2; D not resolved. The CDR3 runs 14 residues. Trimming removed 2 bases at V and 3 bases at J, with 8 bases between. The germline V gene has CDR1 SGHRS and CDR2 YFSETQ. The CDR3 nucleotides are TGCGCCAGCAGCTTTCAGGTGGACACCGGGGAGCTGTTTTTT. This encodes CASSFQVDTGELFF.

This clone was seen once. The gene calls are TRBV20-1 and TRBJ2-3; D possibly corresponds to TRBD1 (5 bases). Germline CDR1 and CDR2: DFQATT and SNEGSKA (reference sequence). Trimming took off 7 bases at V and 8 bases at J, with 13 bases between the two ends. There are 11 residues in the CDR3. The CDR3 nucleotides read TGCAGTGTCCAGGGTCTCGGTACGCAGTATTTT. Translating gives CSVQGLGTQYF.

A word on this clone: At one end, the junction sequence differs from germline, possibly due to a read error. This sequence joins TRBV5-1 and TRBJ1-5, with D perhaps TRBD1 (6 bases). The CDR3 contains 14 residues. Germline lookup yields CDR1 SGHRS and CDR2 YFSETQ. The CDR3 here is CTSSSGQLNQPQHF. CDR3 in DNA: TGCACCAGCAGCTCAGGACAGTTAAACCAGCCCCAGCATTTT.

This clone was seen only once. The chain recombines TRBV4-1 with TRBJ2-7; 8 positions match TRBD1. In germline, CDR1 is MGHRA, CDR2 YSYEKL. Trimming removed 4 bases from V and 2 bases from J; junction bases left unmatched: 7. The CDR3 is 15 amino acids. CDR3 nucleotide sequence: TGCGCCAGCAGCCGACCCGACAGGGGACCCTACGAGCAGTACTTC. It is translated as CASSRPDRGPYEQYF.

CDR3 DNA sequence: TGTGCCTGGAGTACTGGCAGACTAGAAAAACTGTTTTTT. This encodes CAWSTGRLEKLFF. The V gene is TRBV30, the J gene TRBJ1-4; no definite D call. The CDR3 is 13 residues long. The ends were cut back, 2 bases at V and 8 bases at J, with 12 bases in the middle. Germline V gives CDR1 GTSNPN, CDR2 SVGIG (reference sequence).

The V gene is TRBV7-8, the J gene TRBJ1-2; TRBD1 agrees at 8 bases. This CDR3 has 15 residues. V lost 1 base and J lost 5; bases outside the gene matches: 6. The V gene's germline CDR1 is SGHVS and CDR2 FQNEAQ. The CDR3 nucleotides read TGTGCCAGCAGCTTAGAGCCAGGGGGCGAATATGGCTACACCTTC. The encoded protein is CASSLEPGGEYGYTF.

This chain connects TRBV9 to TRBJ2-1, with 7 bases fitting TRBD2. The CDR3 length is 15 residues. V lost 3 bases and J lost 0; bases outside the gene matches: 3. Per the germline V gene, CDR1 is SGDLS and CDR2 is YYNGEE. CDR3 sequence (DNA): TGTGCCAGCAGCGAAGCTAGCGGCTCCTACAATGAGCAGTTCTTC. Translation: CASSEASGSYNEQFF.

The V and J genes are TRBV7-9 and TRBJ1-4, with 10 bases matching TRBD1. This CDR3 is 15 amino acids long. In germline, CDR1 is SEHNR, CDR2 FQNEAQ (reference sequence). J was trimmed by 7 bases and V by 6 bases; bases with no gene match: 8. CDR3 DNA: TGTGCCAGCAGTCAAGCAGGGGACAGGGGTGAAAAACTGTTTTTT. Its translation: CASSQAGDRGEKLFF.

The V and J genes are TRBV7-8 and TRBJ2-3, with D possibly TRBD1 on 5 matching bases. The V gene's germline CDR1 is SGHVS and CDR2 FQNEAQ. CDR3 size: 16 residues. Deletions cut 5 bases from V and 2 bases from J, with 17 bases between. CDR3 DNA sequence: TGTGCCAGCAGCCCCCTTAGGGGAAGGGACACAGATACGCAGTATTTT. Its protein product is CASSPLRGRDTDTQYF.

The CDR3 DNA is TGTGCCAGCAGTGAAGCATTCAGGGTCAAGGATCAGCCCCAGCATTTT. This encodes CASSEAFRVKDQPQHF. The chain combines TRBV6-1 with TRBJ1-5; TRBD1 might be the D (5 bases). Trimming took 0 bases from V and 5 from J, leaving 14 bases between them. There are 16 residues in the CDR3. CDR1 is MNHNS, CDR2 SASEGT, per germline.

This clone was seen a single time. CDR3 DNA sequence: TGTGCCAGCAGTTCGGGATTAGCGGGCACAGATACGCAGTATTTT. It translates to CASSSGLAGTDTQYF. The chain carries TRBV6-6 and TRBJ2-3, with TRBD2 as a possible D gene (6 bases). Per germline, CDR1 MNHNY and CDR2 SVGAGI (reference sequence). The CDR3 runs to 15 residues. Trimming left V 4 bases short and J 1 base short, with 12 bases between.

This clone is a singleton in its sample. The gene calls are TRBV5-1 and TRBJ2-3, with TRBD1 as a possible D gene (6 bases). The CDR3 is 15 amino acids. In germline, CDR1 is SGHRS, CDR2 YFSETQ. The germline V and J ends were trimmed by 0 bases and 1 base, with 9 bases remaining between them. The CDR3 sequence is CASSLGGQGTDTQYF. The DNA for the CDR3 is TGCGCCAGCAGCTTGGGGGGACAAGGCACAGATACGCAGTATTTT.